Presented here are 28 T cell receptor beta chains from one specimen sequenced in a study of cytomegalovirus exposure and HLA in healthy donors. With 60 Vbeta and 13 Jbeta primers, the PCR was carried out. The data were produced by immunoSEQ multiplex PCR, yet TCRdb's version contains in-frame clones alone and is incomplete. The sample shows around 100,000 clones, roughly 68% of them seen only once. Sequencing used PBMCs. The receptors derive from a man younger than 45 in good health and CMV-seropositive.

To note about this clone: Other DNA sequences of this sample code for an identical CDR3. This chain links TRBV20-1 with TRBJ1-1, with D unresolved. The V gene's germline CDR1 is DFQATT and CDR2 SNEGSKA (reference sequence). Trimming took 6 bases from V and 1 from J, leaving 6 bases between them. This CDR3 comprises 11 residues. The chain's CDR3 is CSASGNTEAFF. In DNA form, the CDR3 reads TGCAGTGCCAGTGGGAACACTGAAGCTTTCTTT.

The chain recombines TRBV19 with TRBJ2-4; TRBD2 is a possible D gene (7 bases). Trimming shortened V by 4 bases and J by 3 bases, and 16 bases separated the two germline ends. Germline CDR1 LNHDA, CDR2 SQIVND (reference sequence). CDR3 size: 16 residues. The CDR3 sequence is CASSTEGGRGKNIQYF. The CDR3 bases are TGTGCCAGTAGTACCGAGGGGGGGAGAGGCAAAAACATTCAGTACTTC.

This clone was seen a few times. J is TRBJ1-6 and V is TRBV7-9; D is uncertain. Trimming pared 5 bases from V and 9 bases from J, leaving 17 bases between. Per the germline V gene, CDR1 is SEHNR and CDR2 is FQNEAQ (reference sequence). The CDR3 spans 15 residues. The CDR3 DNA reads as TGTGCCAGCAGCCAATTTAGTGGTCTTGGTTCACCCCTCCACTTT. Protein sequence: CASSQFSGLGSPLHF.

The V and J genes are TRBV28 and TRBJ1-2, with D unclear. The CDR3 runs to 17 residues. Germline loops: CDR1 MDHEN, CDR2 SYDVKM. V was pared by 2 bases and J by 0 bases, with 16 bases between. CDR3 region: CASSLIFFRGANYGYTF. CDR3 coding DNA: TGTGCCAGCAGTTTAATTTTTTTTCGGGGAGCTAACTATGGCTACACCTTC.

J is TRBJ2-2 and V is TRBV7-2; weak D call: TRBD2 (6 bases). The V and J ends lost 5 bases and 7 bases respectively, with 17 bases between them. In germline, CDR1 is SGHTA, CDR2 FQGNSA. CDR3 length equals 15 residues. The CDR3 DNA sequence: TGTGCCAGCAGCCCACGGGAGACGCAGGGCGGGGAGCTGTTTTTT. This codes for CASSPRETQGGELFF.

V and J are TRBV6-6 and TRBJ2-7; D possibly corresponds to TRBD1 (5 bases). Germline CDR1 reads MNHNY; CDR2 reads SVGAGI (reference sequence). V lost 0 bases, J lost 4 bases, and 16 bases lay in between. This CDR3 is built from 16 residues. CDR3 sequence reads: CASSYSTWGQLYEQYF. CDR3 nucleotides: TGTGCCAGCAGTTACTCGACATGGGGCCAATTGTACGAGCAGTACTTC.

In DNA form, the CDR3 reads TGCGCCAGCAGCCATGATAGGACAGCCGGAAATGAGCAGTTCTTC. It translates to CASSHDRTAGNEQFF. This chain joins TRBV4-1 and TRBJ2-1; tentatively, D is TRBD1 (6 bases). Germline values: CDR1 MGHRA, CDR2 YSYEKL. With 3 bases removed from V and 7 bases from J, the gap between germline ends came to 16 bases. The CDR3 runs 15 residues.

Concerning this clone itself: The germline gene is not matched at one end of the junction; a read error may be the cause. The chain recombines TRBV5-1 with TRBJ1-1; D is unresolved. The V gene's germline CDR1 is SGHRS and CDR2 YFSETQ. This CDR3 comprises 15 residues. The CDR3 sequence: CASSLGGLSPSEAFF. CDR3 nucleotide sequence: TGCGCCAGCAGTTTGGGAGGACTCTCTCCCTCTGAAGCTTTCTTT.

This chain joins TRBV9 and TRBJ2-3, with 8 bases aligning to TRBD2. The germline V gene has CDR1 SGDLS and CDR2 YYNGEE. V was clipped by 4 bases and J by 4 bases; unmatched bases: 14. The CDR3 has 17 amino acids. The CDR3 DNA reads as TGTGCCAGCAGCCCCCGGGGGGGCGGGAGTTTGTCAGATACGCAGTATTTT. This translates into CASSPRGGGSLSDTQYF.

The chain carries TRBV19 and TRBJ2-7, with 9 positions matching TRBD1. The CDR3 runs 16 residues. V lost 6 bases, J lost 6 bases, and 15 bases stayed unmatched. Germline V gene sequence: CDR1 LNHDA, CDR2 SQIVND (reference sequence). CDR3 amino acids: CASSYSSGTGTSEQYF. CDR3 nucleotide sequence: TGTGCCAGTAGCTACTCCTCCGGGACAGGGACCTCCGAGCAGTACTTC.

J is TRBJ1-1 and V is TRBV29-1, with TRBD1 identical over 9 bases. V was pared by 6 bases and J by 5 bases, with 7 bases of the junction left unmatched. Germline values: CDR1 SQVTM, CDR2 ANQGSEA. CDR3 length: 13 residues. The CDR3 sequence: CSVQTGGETEAFF. In DNA form, the CDR3 reads TGCAGCGTCCAGACAGGGGGGGAGACTGAAGCTTTCTTT. The complete variable domain, with remaining parts taken from reference TRBV29-1 and TRBJ1-1, reads SAVISQKPSRDICQRGTSLTIQCQVDSQVTMMFWYRQQPGQSLTLIATANQGSEATYESGFVIDKFPISRPNLTFSTLTVSNMSPEDSSIYLCSVQTGGETEAFFGQGTRLTVV.

The rearrangement joins TRBV7-4 to TRBJ2-3; TRBD1 aligns across 10 bases. V shed 1 base, J shed 2 bases, and the junction held 12 bases outside the gene matches. CDR1 and CDR2 (germline): SGHVT, SQSDAQ. CDR3 length: 19 residues. DNA for the CDR3: TGTGCCAGCAGCTTAGGACTAACCGGGACAGGGGTCGACACAGATACGCAGTATTTT. Amino acids: CASSLGLTGTGVDTDTQYF.

This chain links TRBV12-5 with TRBJ1-1; D not certain. This CDR3 spans 18 amino acids. Trimming removed 1 base from V and 0 bases from J, with 18 bases in between. Looked up from germline, CDR1 is LGHNT and CDR2 is FRNRAP. CDR3 protein: CASGLDPSLSRLNTEAFF. The CDR3 DNA reads TGTGCTAGTGGTTTGGACCCGAGTCTTAGTCGGTTGAACACTGAAGCTTTCTTT.

This clone was counted a single time. This chain joins TRBV27 and TRBJ1-1; tentatively, D is TRBD1 (5 bases). The CDR3 spans 14 residues. V was cut by 7 bases and J by 4 bases, with 16 bases left in between. Germline V gives CDR1 MNHEY, CDR2 SMNVEV (reference sequence). CDR3 residues: CASIGPRQPTEAFF. The DNA of the CDR3 is TGTGCCAGCATCGGACCGAGACAGCCCACTGAAGCTTTCTTT.

The V and J genes are TRBV5-1 and TRBJ1-1, with D uncertain. Germline-derived CDR1 and CDR2 are SGHRS and YFSETQ. This CDR3 has 13 residues. Between the trimmed V and J ends, which lost 5 bases and 1 base, there was a span of 9 bases. The CDR3 reads CASRSYQNTEAFF. The CDR3 nucleotides read TGCGCCAGCAGAAGCTATCAGAACACTGAAGCTTTCTTT.

The chain employs TRBV5-1 and TRBJ2-7, with 8 bases matching TRBD1. Germline V gives CDR1 SGHRS, CDR2 YFSETQ. The CDR3 spans 14 residues. Trimming at V came to 2 bases and at J to 5 bases, leaving 6 bases not matched to a gene. The CDR3 loop is CASSFGQGQDEQYV. CDR3 nucleotide sequence: TGCGCCAGCAGCTTTGGACAGGGCCAGGACGAGCAGTACGTC.

The sample holds one count of this clone. This chain uses TRBV29-1 with TRBJ1-1, with D possibly being TRBD1 (5 bases). V lost 8 bases and J 5 bases, leaving 15 bases between the germline ends. This CDR3 spans 12 amino acids. Germline lookup yields CDR1 SQVTM and CDR2 ANQGSEA. The CDR3 DNA sequence: TGCAGCCCAGGGCCCCAAGGGACTGAAGCTTTCTTT. Protein: CSPGPQGTEAFF.

V is TRBV5-6 and J is TRBJ2-1, with D unclear. With 5 bases removed from V and 5 bases from J, the gap between germline ends came to 5 bases. The CDR3 loop spans 11 amino acids. Per germline, CDR1 SGHDT and CDR2 YYEEEE. CDR3 residues: CASRFDNEQFF. The CDR3 DNA reads TGTGCCAGCAGGTTCGACAATGAGCAGTTCTTC.

The chain combines TRBV7-8 with TRBJ2-3; 13 positions agree with TRBD2. The length of the CDR3 is 16 residues. With 5 bases clipped from V and 5 bases from J, the junction kept 7 bases outside the gene matches. Germline CDR1 SGHVS, CDR2 FQNEAQ. The CDR3 DNA follows: TGTGCCAGCAGCACTAGACTAGCGGGAGGCGTAGATACGCAGTATTTT. It encodes CASSTRLAGGVDTQYF.

The genes are TRBV28 and TRBJ1-1, with D possibly TRBD1 on 6 matching bases. The germline CDR1 and CDR2 sequences are MDHEN and SYDVKM. Trimming took 3 bases from V and 1 from J, leaving 12 bases between them. CDR3 size: 15 residues. The CDR3 region is CASSFPTGQNTEAFF. The CDR3 region has the DNA TGTGCCAGCAGTTTCCCTACAGGGCAGAACACTGAAGCTTTCTTT.

This rearrangement joins TRBV28 to TRBJ2-7; TRBD1 agrees at 8 bases. V dropped 2 bases and J dropped 3; count of bases not matched to a gene: 9. CDR1 and CDR2 (germline): MDHEN, SYDVKM. The CDR3 is 16 amino acids. CDR3 nucleotide sequence: TGTGCCAGCAGTTTAGTGAGAGGACAGGGCCTCTACGAGCAGTACTTC. Its translation is CASSLVRGQGLYEQYF.

V usage is TRBV7-2 and J usage is TRBJ2-3, with unresolved D. V shed 5 bases and J shed 9 bases, with 12 bases lying between them. Germline V CDR1 and CDR2: SGHTA, FQGNSA. The CDR3 consists of 12 residues. The CDR3: CASSPLAPTQYF. The CDR3 nucleotides are TGTGCCAGCAGCCCCTTGGCACCCACGCAGTATTTT.

J is TRBJ2-1 and V is TRBV28; tentative D call: TRBD1 (5 bases). The V end lost 6 bases, the J end lost 5 bases, and 8 bases lay between the germline ends. From germline, CDR1 is MDHEN and CDR2 SYDVKM. The CDR3 is made up of 12 amino acids. CDR3 coding DNA: TGTGCCAGCAGCTGGACACACAATGAGCAGTTCTTC. Its translation: CASSWTHNEQFF.

To note about this clone: At one of its ends the junction is not consistent with the germline gene, which may arise from a read error. The chain links TRBV5-1 to TRBJ1-1; D is perhaps TRBD1 (5 bases). The length of the CDR3 is 19 residues. The germline V gene has CDR1 SGHRS and CDR2 YFSETQ. CDR3 loop: CASSLWGRGLGVRGLVLIW. In DNA, the CDR3 is TGCGCCAGCAGCTTGTGGGGTCGGGGGTTGGGGGTAAGGGGCCTGGTCCTGATCTGG.

This rearrangement joins TRBV7-3 to TRBJ2-1, with 14 bases lining up with TRBD2. Germline V gene lookup returns CDR1 SGHTA and CDR2 FQGTGA. The CDR3 contains 15 residues. The V segment lost 0 bases and the J segment 10 bases; nucleotides outside the gene matches: 2. The CDR3 here is CASSLTGLAGEEQFF. CDR3 in DNA: TGTGCCAGCAGCTTAACGGGACTAGCGGGAGAGGAGCAGTTCTTC.

This clone was found a few times. The chain carries TRBV10-3 and TRBJ1-2; 8 nucleotides match TRBD1. V gave up 3 bases and J gave up 0 bases; unmatched junction bases: 3. This CDR3 region has 15 residues. CDR1 is ENHRY and CDR2 is SYGVKD in the germline V gene. In nucleotides, the CDR3 is TGTGCCATCAGTGACAGGGGGCTTCCTAACTATGGCTACACCTTC. Amino acids: CAISDRGLPNYGYTF.

This clone appeared a few times. The chain recombines TRBV10-3 with TRBJ2-5; 8 nucleotides match TRBD2. The junction had 5 bases not matched to a gene; V was cut back by 0 bases and J by 2 bases. Per the germline V gene, CDR1 is ENHRY and CDR2 is SYGVKD. The CDR3 sequence is 16 residues long. The CDR3 nucleotides are TGTGCCATCAGTGAGTCCCCGGCTAGCGGGCAAGAGACCCAGTACTTC. Translated, it gives CAISESPASGQETQYF.

This clone was seen more than once but under ten times. One end of the junction varies from germline; a read error may be responsible. V usage is TRBV7-8 and J usage is TRBJ2-3; weak D call: TRBD2 (6 bases). This CDR3 has 13 amino acids. Germline CDR1 is SGHVS and CDR2 is FQNEAQ. The CDR3 DNA sequence: TGTGCCAGCAGCTTTACTAGCAGAGATACGCAGTATTTT. It yields the protein CASSFTSRDTQYF.